This T cell receptor (beta chain) was sequenced during a study of vaccination effects on CD4 cells after COVID-19 (dated by TCRdb to between 2021 and 2022). About the full investigation: The ViraFEST assay stimulated PBMC with viral peptide pools and then used TCR sequencing to identify antigen-specific CD4+ T cell clonotypes by expansion. Post-vaccine samples across the study were collected a median of 72 days after the second dose, with a range of 14 to 241. Each well held fewer than 2.5 million PBMC cultured in IMDM containing roughly 5% human AB serum, 8 to 10 IU/ml IL-2 and gentamicin, along with about 9.5 ug/ml peptides. The study compared SARS-CoV-2 spike-specific CD4+ TCR repertoires before and after mRNA vaccination in COVID-19 convalescent patients and infection-naive vaccine recipients. A total of nine to ten COVID-19 convalescent patients and a few SARS-CoV-2-naive healthy vaccine recipients were included in the full study. Cultures from other donors in the study were sequenced with the Oncomine TCR Beta short-read assay on an Illumina iSeq 100.

V sheds 5 bases and J sheds 3 bases, leaving 14 bases between their ends. The cysteine opens and the phenylalanine closes a CDR3 of 15 amino acids. Only CDR3 DNA remains: 45 bases, in frame from the first base. CDR1 LNHDA and CDR2 SQIVND were looked up in the germline V gene (reference sequence). After roughly 11 days of culture, CD4+ T cells were isolated with the EasySep CD4+ T cell isolation kit. Participants received two doses of either the BNT162b2 or the mRNA-1273 mRNA SARS-CoV-2 vaccine. Negative nucleocapsid antibody results before and after vaccination confirmed that the healthy vaccine recipients had no prior SARS-CoV-2 infection. On days 3 and 7, half of the culture medium was replaced with fresh IL-2-containing medium. Unless noted otherwise, every peptide stimulation condition was cultured in triplicate wells. Using Ficoll-Paque Plus gradient centrifugation, PBMC were separated from whole blood and then either used fresh or cryopreserved at -140C. The QIAamp micro DNA kit was used to extract genomic DNA from the cultured CD4+ T cells.

The library was prepared using the immunoSEQ multiplex PCR assay. DNA from the cultured and isolated CD4+ T cells underwent TCR beta CDR3 sequencing. On the authors' methods: Non-productive TCR sequences were removed, reads were trimmed to the CDR3 region, and CDR3s of at least 7 amino acids were retained. The MANAFEST web app was used to identify antigen-specific clonotypes by comparing expansion in peptide wells with expansion in reference cultures. To be called positive, a clone needed expansion at FDR<0.05 compared with the reference and with all other wells, an odds ratio greater than 5, and a frequency greater than 0.1% in two replicate wells. Cross-reactive clonotypes were defined as significantly expanded in SARS-CoV-2 spike wells and in at least one common cold coronavirus spike condition. Levenshtein distance calculated with the stringdist R package was used to assess CDR3 similarity, and unrooted trees were constructed with ape in R 3.6.1. TCRdb obtained this table from immuneACCESS and retained in-frame rearrangements with V and J assigned. These tables miss some clones; where compared with another copy, unresolved V genes account for less than half of the shortfall, and the remainder is unexplained. That table gives V, J and clone size, and the DNA gave D and trimming. This sample is represented by just over 55,000 clones; about four fifths of them were singletons. In total, the top ten clones hold roughly 4.2% of the sample.

Details on this clone: Its specific antigen is unknown. Base-call qualities are not available, and no considerably larger clone is one nucleotide away.

Paper-wide results and their limitations: In healthy vaccine recipients, vaccine-induced clones were almost all SARS-CoV-2 mono-reactive, with only 1 of 255 being cross-reactive with common cold coronaviruses. Marked clonal contraction was observed in both infection-induced and vaccine-induced clones at late post-vaccination timepoints, consistent with waning T cell responses. The study was limited by a small number of convalescent patients, and early post-infection timepoints were lacking.

The receptor was derived from a human donor who received a COVID-19 vaccine. The chain is made from TRBV19 and TRBJ2-1; the D segment might be TRBD1 or TRBD2, since each matches 5 bases. The specimen was CD4+ T cells from PBMCs cultured without peptide, collected after COVID-19 vaccination. The CDR3 region has the sequence CASSPFMGDYNEQFF. The DNA sequence reads TGTGCCAGTAGTCCCTTTATGGGGGACTACAATGAGCAGTTCTTC.